These T cell receptor beta chains were read from a single sample in a study of beta chain features in type 1 diabetes. The repertoire was sequenced with immunoSEQ multiplex PCR; TCRdb's copy has only in-frame clones and lacks some. This sample has about 160,000 clones, with less than 9.5% found just once. The sequenced sample was central memory CD4+ T cells from blood. These receptors came from a man in his late teens or twenties in good health. CDR3s include the opening cysteine and the closing phenylalanine or tryptophan.

V	CDR3
TRBV5-1	CASSSTADGRGTPLHF
TRBV7-2	CASSPEGTSGRAGGQYF
TRBV7-2	CASSLGGLAADTQYF
TRBV11-2	CASSLGGLLNTGELFF
TRBV5-1	CASSLGFDSYNEQFF
TRBV2	CASSESEQYF
TRBV9	CASSVVGGISGANVLTF
TRBV2	CASSVGQAPGQPQHF
TRBV30	CAWSRAGGGFTQYF
TRBV15	CATSREGGNTRRTQYF
TRBV30	CAWRPGGRYEQYF
TRBV2	CASRNRVLVTESPLHF
TRBV5-5	CASSFGRGRNTEAFF
TRBV4-3	CASSQDLEGSATDTQYF
TRBV5-6	CASSLIPGGTGELFF
TRBV7-8	CASSLAPGTYSNQPQHF